This T cell receptor beta chain is drawn from a study of cytomegalovirus exposure and HLA in healthy donors. Study-wide findings and caveats: A list of 150 or so TCR beta chains associated with cytomegalovirus was given. Testing in vitro showed a few CMV-associated chains specific for CMV antigens. In a later analysis, V- and J-gene trimming of beta chains associated with a DCLRE1C missense variant, replicated independently.

On this clone: Its antigen is unidentified.

Vbeta (60) and Jbeta (13) primers were used in the PCR. Sequencing was performed with immunoSEQ multiplex PCR; in TCRdb, only in-frame clones are kept and a portion is missing. In the table there are about 62,000 clones, approximately 81% of which are singletons. Germline CDR1 and CDR2: KGHSH and LQKENI. This CDR3 is 15 amino acids long. V lost 4 bases, J lost 0 bases, and 11 bases lay in between. The rearrangement joins TRBV18 to TRBJ2-3; TRBD2 is a possible D gene (5 bases). The TCR comes from a woman aged 25 to 45 in good health and CMV-seronegative. Sequencing was done on a sample of PBMCs. In DNA, the CDR3 is TGTGCCAGCTCACTCACCAGGACTAGCACAGATACGCAGTATTTT. Translated: CASSLTRTSTDTQYF.